This entry is about one T cell receptor beta chain. Its specificity is unknown. This sample is drawn from a study of cytomegalovirus exposure and HLA in healthy donors. Study-level results: After further analysis at a later stage, 16,951 TCR beta sequences were associated with HLA alleles at 0.05 false discovery rate. One variant, a missense change in DCLRE1C, was linked in a later analysis to TCR beta V- and J-gene trimming. A prior analysis recorded that most TCR beta V segments were productive about 87% or about 30% of the time.

60 Vbeta and 13 Jbeta primers were used in PCR. Original processing methods: Per a later analysis, the number of unique TCR beta chains was some 75 million, of which 8.5 million to 11 million were shared. The assay was immunoSEQ multiplex PCR, and TCRdb's table has in-frame clones only and misses some. Clone size and the V and J calls come from that table; the DNA yielded D and trimming. The data contain more than 85,000 clones, 65% to 80% of them singletons. With V trimmed by 2 bases and J by 2 bases, 4 bases remained unmatched. CDR1 is MNHEY, CDR2 SVGAGI, per germline. This CDR3 comprises 15 residues.

The chain joins TRBV6-5 to TRBJ1-1, with 8 nucleotides matching TRBD1. The sample taken for sequencing was PBMCs. This receptor was obtained from a man aged 25 to 40 in good health and CMV-seropositive. The CDR3 reads CASSYQGQANTEAFF. CDR3 nucleotide sequence: TGTGCCAGCAGTTACCAGGGACAGGCTAACACTGAAGCTTTCTTT.